The subject of this entry is one T cell receptor beta chain. Its specificity is not known. This entry is derived from a study of vaccination and CD4 T cells after COVID-19. As for the study in general: Investigators stimulated cells with overlapping spike peptides drawn from SARS-CoV-2, HCoV-NL63, HCoV-OC43 and HCoV-229E. The study's findings and limits: Looking at convalescent patients, 304 of their 307 vaccine-specific clones were spike mono-reactive.

Per germline, CDR1 SEHNR and CDR2 FQNEAQ (reference sequence). CDR3 size: 16 residues. V was clipped by 5 bases and J by 4 bases, with 17 bases between them. Treatment meaning: approximately 11-day PBMC culture with coronavirus spike peptide pools or control peptides (ViraFEST assay). Cultured CD4+ T-cell DNA underwent Oncomine TCR Beta short-read sequencing. MiXCR was run by TCRdb on the PCR reads, yielding one entry per CDR3 protein. This table has over 12,000 distinct CDR3 sequences, around two fifths appearing once. The receptor comes from a human donor who had recovered from COVID-19. V usage is TRBV7-9 and J usage is TRBJ2-2; a possible D gene is TRBD2 (5 bases). The sequencing input was CD4+ T cells from blood, cultured in vitro. Written as DNA, the CDR3 is TGTGCCAGCAGCCCCGAAGCCGTTGGAGGCACCGGGGAGCTGTTTTTT. Its protein is CASSPEAVGGTGELFF. Full variable domain (rest looked up from reference TRBV7-9 and TRBJ2-2): DTGVSQNPRHKITKRGQNVTFRCDPISEHNRLYWYRQTLGQGPEFLTYFQNEAQLEKSRLLSDRFSAERPKGSFSTLEIQRTEQGDSAMYLCASSPEAVGGTGELFFGEGSRLTVL.